This record looks at one T cell receptor beta chain sequence and its context. Its matching antigen is unknown. This specimen comes from a study of shared clonotypes between healthy human individuals. Findings of the study overall: Sharing across four donors was highest in naive CD4 (around 5%) and lowest in memory CD8 (roughly 0.4%). Sequencing depth was predicted to influence how clonotypes are shared among donors.

The table came from immunoSEQ multiplex PCR; TCRdb's copy has only in-frame clones and leaves some out. The data contain over 850,000 clones, about 84% of them seen just once; the ten biggest clones take up 0.55% to 0.7%. Study donors comprised healthy, HIV-negative adults devoid of recent acute infection or vaccination. Donors were Caucasian adults residing in Nashville, Tennessee, USA. CDR3 size: 15 residues. Germline assignment: CDR1 PRHDT and CDR2 FYEKMQ (reference sequence). Trimming took off 5 bases at V and 3 bases at J, with 17 bases between the two ends. This rearrangement joins TRBV13 to TRBJ2-7; D may be TRBD2 (5 bases). This sequence originates from a man aged 18-30 years in good health. Some clones in this sample may be carry-over from other donors' samples. Sequencing input: memory CD4+ T cells from PBMCs. Specified subset: CD45RA-negative fraction. The CDR3 bases are TGTGCCAGCAGCCCCCGCGGGCAGAGTTTCTACGAGCAGTACTTC. This encodes CASSPRGQSFYEQYF.